This T cell receptor (beta chain) derives from a study of blood T cell repertoires in COVID-19. Generated by immunoSEQ multiplex PCR, the TCRdb table keeps only in-frame clones and is missing some. Of 350,000 to 450,000 clones in the sample, roughly nine tenths were seen once. The sample consisted of PBMCs or T cells enriched from blood (not recorded which). The receptor's source is a woman in her forties who had been exposed to COVID-19.

The CDR3 nucleotides are TGTGCCAGCAGCCCCGGGACAGCTAACACTGAAGCTTTCTTT. Translated: CASSPGTANTEAFF. This chain links TRBV9 with TRBJ1-1; 7 bases align to TRBD1. V shed 4 bases and J 2 bases; nucleotides not matched to a gene: 5. The germline V gene encodes CDR1 SGDLS and CDR2 YYNGEE. The CDR3 totals 14 residues.